Given below is one T cell receptor beta chain in context. The CDR3 runs to 12 residues. V was trimmed by 4 bases and J by 6 bases, leaving 7 bases between them. The germline V gene encodes CDR1 MNHNS and CDR2 SASEGT. Profiling relied on immunoSEQ multiplex PCR, and the TCRdb table lists in-frame clones only, not all of them. Of 85,000 to 100,000 clones listed, approximately 94% are singletons. The source of the sample is a study of technical replicates of blood from a handful of donors. The TCR sequence derives from a human donor in good health. This chain links TRBV6-1 with TRBJ1-5, with D unresolved. Sequenced input: T cells isolated from PBMCs. The CDR3, as DNA: TGTGCCAGCAGTGCCCTACTTCAGCCCCAGCATTTT. Translation gives CASSALLQPQHF.